This T cell receptor beta chain was obtained from a study of lung T cells in sarcoidosis with Löfgren's syndrome. Study summary: Sarcoidosis features CD4+ T cell accumulation in bronchoalveolar lavage fluid.

TCRdb passed the reads through MiXCR, listing each CDR3 protein once. Seen here are approximately 20,000 distinct CDR3 sequences, 21% observed once, and the top ten hold more than 0.7%. Study-level points and caveats: Multiple Löfgren's syndrome patients reportedly shared TRAV12-1 and TRBV2 CDR3 motifs. TRAV12-1 and TRBV2 were reportedly most expanded in Löfgren's patients.

A remark on this clonotype: Antigen specificity is unknown.

The V end was cut by 5 bases, the J end by 0 bases, with 20 bases between. Germline loops: CDR1 MNHEY, CDR2 SMNVEV (reference sequence). This CDR3 has 17 amino acids. The sequencing sample was made of CD4+ T cells from bronchoalveolar lavage. The rearrangement uses TRBV27 and TRBJ2-7; D gene unclear. This sequence originates from a human donor with sarcoidosis (Löfgren's syndrome or another form), or a control subject (not recorded which). CDR3 sequence (DNA): TGTGCCAGCAGTATCGGTCTGAAACCGCCTTTCTCCTACGAGCAGTACTTC. Translation gives CASSIGLKPPFSYEQYF.